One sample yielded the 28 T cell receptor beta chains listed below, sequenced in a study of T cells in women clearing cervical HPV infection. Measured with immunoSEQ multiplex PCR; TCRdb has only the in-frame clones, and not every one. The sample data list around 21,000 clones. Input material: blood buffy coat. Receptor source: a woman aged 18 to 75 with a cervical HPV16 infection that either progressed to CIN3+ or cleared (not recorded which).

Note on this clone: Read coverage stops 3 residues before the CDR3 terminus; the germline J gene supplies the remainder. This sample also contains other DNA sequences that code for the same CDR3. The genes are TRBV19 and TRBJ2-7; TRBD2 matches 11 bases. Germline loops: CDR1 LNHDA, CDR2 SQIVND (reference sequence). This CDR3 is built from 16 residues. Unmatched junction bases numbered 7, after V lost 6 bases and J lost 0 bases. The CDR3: CASSLTSGSISYEQYF. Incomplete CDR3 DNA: TGTGCCAGTAGCCTCACTAGCGGGAGCATCTCCTACGAG.

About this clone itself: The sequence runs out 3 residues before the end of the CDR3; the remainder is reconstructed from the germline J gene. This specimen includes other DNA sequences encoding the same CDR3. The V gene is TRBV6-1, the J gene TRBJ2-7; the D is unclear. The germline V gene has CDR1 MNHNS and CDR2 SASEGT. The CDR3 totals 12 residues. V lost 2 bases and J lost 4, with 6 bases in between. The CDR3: CASSEPGYEQYF. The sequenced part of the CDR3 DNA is TGTGCCAGCAGTGAACCCGGTTACGAG.

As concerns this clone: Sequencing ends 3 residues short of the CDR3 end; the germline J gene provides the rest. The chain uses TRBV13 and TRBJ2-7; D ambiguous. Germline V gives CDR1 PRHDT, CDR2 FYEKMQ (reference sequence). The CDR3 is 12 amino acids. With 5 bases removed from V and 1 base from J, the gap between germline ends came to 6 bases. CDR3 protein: CASSEASYEQYF. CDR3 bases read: TGTGCCAGCAGCGAGGCATCCTACGAG.

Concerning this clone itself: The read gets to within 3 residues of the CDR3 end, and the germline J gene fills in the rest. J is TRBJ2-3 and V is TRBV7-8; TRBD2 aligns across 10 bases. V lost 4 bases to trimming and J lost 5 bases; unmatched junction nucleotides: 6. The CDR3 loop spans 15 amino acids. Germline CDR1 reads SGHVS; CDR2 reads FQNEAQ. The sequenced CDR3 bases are TGTGCCAGCAGCTCCGGACTAGCGGAGAGAGATACG. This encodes CASSSGLAERDT. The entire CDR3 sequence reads CASSSGLAERDTQYF.

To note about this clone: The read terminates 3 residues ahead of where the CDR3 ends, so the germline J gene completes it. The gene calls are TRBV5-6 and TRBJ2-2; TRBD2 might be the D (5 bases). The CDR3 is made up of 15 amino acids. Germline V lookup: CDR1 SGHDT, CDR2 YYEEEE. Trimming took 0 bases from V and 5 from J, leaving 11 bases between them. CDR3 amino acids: CASSLGMAGTGELFF. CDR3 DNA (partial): TGTGCCAGCAGCTTGGGGATGGCGGGTACCGGGGAG.

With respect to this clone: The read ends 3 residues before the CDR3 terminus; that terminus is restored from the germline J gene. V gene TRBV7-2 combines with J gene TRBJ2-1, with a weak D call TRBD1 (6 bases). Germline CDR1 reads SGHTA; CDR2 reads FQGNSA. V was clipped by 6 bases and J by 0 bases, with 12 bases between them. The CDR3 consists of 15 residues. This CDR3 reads CASRVTGLSYNEQFF. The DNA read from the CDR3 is TGTGCCAGCAGGGTCACAGGGCTCTCCTACAATGAG.

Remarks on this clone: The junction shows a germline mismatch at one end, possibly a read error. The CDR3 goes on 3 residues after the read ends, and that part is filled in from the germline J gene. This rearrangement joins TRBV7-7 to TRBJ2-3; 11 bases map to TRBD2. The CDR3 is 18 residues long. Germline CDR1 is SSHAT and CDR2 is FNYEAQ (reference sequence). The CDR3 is CASSLRGVSGRARDTQYF. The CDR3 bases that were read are TGTGCTAGCAGCTTAAGGGGTGTTAGCGGGAGGGCCAGGGATACG.

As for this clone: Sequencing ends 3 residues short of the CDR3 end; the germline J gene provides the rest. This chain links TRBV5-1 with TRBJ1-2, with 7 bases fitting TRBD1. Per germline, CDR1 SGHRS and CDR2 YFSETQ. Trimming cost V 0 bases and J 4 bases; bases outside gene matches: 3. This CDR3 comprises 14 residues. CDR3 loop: CASSLEGDSYGYTF. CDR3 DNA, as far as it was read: TGCGCCAGCAGCTTGGAAGGGGACAGCTATGGC.

The CDR3 DNA, read in part, is TGTGCCAGCAGCCCTCGGACAGGGGAAAATCAGCCC. It yields the protein CASSPRTGENQP. In full, the CDR3 reads CASSPRTGENQPQHF. This rearrangement joins TRBV7-2 to TRBJ1-5; TRBD1 matches at 9 bases. The missing CDR3 end, 3 residues past where the read stops, is filled in from the germline J gene. The CDR3 runs to 15 residues. Germline CDR1 reads SGHTA; CDR2 reads FQGNSA. V shed 5 bases and J 4 bases; nucleotides not matched to a gene: 6.

The CDR3 DNA, read in part, is TGTGCCAGCAGCTCCCCCCTTCAGGGGGAAGATACG. Translating gives CASSSPLQGEDT. The entire CDR3 reads CASSSPLQGEDTQYF. The V gene is TRBV4-2, the J gene TRBJ2-3; 7 nucleotides agree with TRBD1. Read data end 3 residues before the CDR3 end; the end is taken from the germline J gene. CDR3 length equals 15 residues. The V gene end was trimmed by 5 bases and the J gene end by 5 bases; junction bases not matched to a gene: 10. The V gene's germline CDR1 is LGHNA and CDR2 YNFKEQ.

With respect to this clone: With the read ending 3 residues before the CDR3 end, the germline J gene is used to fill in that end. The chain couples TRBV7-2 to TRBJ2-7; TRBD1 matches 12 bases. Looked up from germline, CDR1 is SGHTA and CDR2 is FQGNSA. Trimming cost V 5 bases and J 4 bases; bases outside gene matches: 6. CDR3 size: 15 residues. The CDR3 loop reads CASSPGTGGAYEQYF. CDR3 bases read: TGTGCCAGCAGCCCTGGGACAGGGGGCGCTTACGAG.

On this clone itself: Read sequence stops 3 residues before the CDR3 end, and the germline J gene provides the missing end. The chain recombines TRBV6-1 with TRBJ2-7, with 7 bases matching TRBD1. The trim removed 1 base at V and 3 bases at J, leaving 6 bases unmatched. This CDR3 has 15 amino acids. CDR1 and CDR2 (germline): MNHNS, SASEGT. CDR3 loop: CASSEDLAGGYEQYF. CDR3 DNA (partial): TGTGCCAGCAGTGAAGATTTGGCAGGGGGCTACGAG.

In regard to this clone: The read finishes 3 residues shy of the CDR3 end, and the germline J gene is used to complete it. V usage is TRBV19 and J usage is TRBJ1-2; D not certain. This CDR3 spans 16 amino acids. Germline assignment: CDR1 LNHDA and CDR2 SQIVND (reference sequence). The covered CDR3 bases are TGTGCCAGTAGTCTTAGCCGACTAGCGGCCTACAATGAC. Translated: CASSLSRLAAYND. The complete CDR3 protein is CASSLSRLAAYNDYTF.

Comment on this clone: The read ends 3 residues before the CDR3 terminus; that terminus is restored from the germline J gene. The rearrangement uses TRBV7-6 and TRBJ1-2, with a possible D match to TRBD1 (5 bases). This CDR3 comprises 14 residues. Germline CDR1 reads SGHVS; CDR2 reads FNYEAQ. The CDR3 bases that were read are TGTGCCAGCAGCGACTTCCCCGGGGGGGATACC. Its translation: CASSDFPGGDT. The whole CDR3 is CASSDFPGGDTYTF.

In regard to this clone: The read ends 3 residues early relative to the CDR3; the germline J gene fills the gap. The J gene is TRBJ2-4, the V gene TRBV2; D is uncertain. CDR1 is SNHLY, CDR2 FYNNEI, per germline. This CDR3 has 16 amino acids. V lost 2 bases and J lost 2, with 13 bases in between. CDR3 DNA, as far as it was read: TGTGCCAGCAGTGAATGGAGAGGCGGATCCAAAAACATT. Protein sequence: CASSEWRGGSKNI. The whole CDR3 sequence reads CASSEWRGGSKNIQYF. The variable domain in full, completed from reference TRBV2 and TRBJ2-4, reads EPEVTQTPSHQVTQMGQEVILRCVPISNHLYFYWYRQILGQKVEFLVSFYNNEISEKSEIFDDQFSVERPDGSNFTLKIRSTKLEDSAMYFCASSEWRGGSKNIQYFGAGTRLSVL.

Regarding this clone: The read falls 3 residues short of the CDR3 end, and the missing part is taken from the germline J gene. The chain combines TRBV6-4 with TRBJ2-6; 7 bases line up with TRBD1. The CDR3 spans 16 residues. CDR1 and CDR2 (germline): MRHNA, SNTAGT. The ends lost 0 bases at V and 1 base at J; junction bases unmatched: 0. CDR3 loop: CASSDSTGSGANVLTF. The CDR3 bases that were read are TGTGCCAGCAGTGACTCGACAGGGTCTGGGGCCAACGTC.

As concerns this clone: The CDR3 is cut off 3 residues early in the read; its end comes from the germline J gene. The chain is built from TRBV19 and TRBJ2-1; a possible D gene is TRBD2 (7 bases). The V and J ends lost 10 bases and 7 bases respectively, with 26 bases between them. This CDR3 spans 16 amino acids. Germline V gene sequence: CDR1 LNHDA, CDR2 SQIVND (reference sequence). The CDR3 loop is CATTKAPGGLRNEQFF. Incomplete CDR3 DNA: TGTGCCACTACGAAGGCCCCCGGGGGGCTTCGGAATGAG.

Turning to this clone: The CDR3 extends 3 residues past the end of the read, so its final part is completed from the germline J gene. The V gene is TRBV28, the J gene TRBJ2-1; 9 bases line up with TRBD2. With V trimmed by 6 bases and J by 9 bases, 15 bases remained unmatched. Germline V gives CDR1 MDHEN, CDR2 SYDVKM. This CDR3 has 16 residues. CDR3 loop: CASSSSLAGESTEQFF. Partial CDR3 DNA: TGTGCCAGCAGCTCCTCATTAGCGGGAGAATCAACTGAG.

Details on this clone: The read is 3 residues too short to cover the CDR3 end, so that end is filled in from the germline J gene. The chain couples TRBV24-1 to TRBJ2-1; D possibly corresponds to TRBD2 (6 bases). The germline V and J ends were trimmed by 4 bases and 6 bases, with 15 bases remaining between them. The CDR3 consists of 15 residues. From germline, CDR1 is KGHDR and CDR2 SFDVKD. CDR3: CATSEPGLPVNEQFF. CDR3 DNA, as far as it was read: TGTGCCACCAGTGAACCGGGACTCCCTGTCAATGAG.

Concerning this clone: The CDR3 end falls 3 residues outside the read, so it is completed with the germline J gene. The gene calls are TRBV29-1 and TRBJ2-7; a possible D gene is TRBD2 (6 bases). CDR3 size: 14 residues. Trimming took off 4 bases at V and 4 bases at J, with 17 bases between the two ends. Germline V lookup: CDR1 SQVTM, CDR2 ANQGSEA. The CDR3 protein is CSVVERTGGYEQYF. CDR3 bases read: TGCAGCGTTGTGGAAAGGACTGGAGGGTACGAG.

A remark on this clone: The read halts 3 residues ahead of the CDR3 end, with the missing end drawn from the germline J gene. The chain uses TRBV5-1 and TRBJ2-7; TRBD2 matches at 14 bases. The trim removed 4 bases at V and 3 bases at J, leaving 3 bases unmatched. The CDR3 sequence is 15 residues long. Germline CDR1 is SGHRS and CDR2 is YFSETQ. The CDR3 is CASSPGLAGDYEQYF. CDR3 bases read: TGCGCCAGCAGCCCGGGACTAGCGGGAGACTACGAG.

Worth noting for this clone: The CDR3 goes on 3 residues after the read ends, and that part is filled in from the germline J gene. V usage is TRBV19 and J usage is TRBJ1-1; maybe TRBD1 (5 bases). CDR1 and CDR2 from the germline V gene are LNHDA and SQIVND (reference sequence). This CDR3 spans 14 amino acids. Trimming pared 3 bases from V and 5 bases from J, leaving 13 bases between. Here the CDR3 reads CASSIGRVITEAFF. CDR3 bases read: TGTGCCAGTAGTATCGGCAGGGTGATTACTGAA.

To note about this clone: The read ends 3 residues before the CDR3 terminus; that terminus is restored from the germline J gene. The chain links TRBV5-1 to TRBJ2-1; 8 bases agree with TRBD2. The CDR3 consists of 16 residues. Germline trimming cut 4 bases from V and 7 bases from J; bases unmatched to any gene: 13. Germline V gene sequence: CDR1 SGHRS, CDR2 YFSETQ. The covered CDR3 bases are TGCGCCAGCAGCCCCTCGGCAGCGGGAGTCAGGAATGAG. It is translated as CASSPSAAGVRNE. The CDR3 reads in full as CASSPSAAGVRNEQFF.

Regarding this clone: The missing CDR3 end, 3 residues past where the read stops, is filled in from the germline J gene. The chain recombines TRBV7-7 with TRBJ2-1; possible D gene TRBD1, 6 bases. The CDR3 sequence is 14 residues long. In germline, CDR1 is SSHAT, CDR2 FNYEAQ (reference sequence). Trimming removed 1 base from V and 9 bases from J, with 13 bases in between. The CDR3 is CASSLDREGSEQFF. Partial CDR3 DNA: TGTGCCAGCAGCTTAGACAGGGAAGGTAGTGAG.

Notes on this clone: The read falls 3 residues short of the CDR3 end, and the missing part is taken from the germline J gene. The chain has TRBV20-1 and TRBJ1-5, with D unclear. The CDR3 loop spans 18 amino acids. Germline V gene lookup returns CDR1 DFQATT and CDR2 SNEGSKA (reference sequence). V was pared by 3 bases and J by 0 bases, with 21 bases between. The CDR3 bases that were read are TGCAGTGCTAGGGATCGACCGACTTCGACTTATAGCAATCAGCCC. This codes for CSARDRPTSTYSNQP. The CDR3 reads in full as CSARDRPTSTYSNQPQHF.

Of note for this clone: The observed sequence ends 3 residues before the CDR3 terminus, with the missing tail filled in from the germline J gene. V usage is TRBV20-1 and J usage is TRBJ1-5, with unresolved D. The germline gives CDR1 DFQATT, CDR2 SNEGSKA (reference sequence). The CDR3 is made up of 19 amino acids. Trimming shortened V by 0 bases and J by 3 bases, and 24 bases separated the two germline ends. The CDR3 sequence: CSAREDPKRTRNYNQPQHF. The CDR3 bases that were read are TGCAGTGCTAGAGAGGACCCTAAGCGGACTCGAAACTACAATCAGCCC.

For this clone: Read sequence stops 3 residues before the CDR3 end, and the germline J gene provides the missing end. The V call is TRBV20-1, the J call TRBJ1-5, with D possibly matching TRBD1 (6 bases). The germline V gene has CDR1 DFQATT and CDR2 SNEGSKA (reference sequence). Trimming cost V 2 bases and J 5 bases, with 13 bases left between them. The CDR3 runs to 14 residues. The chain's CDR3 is CSARQGSLYQPQHF. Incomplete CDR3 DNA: TGCAGTGCTAGACAGGGGTCGCTTTATCAGCCC.

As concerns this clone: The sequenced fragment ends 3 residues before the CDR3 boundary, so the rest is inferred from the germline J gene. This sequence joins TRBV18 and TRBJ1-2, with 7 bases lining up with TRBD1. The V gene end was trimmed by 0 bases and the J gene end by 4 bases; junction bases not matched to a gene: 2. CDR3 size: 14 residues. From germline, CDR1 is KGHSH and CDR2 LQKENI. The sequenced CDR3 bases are TGTGCCAGCTCACCACCGACAGGGACCTATGGC. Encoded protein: CASSPPTGTYG. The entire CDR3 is CASSPPTGTYGYTF.